The T cell receptor (beta chain) under discussion was sequenced for a study of cytomegalovirus exposure and HLA in healthy donors. Looking at the study overall: Samples from HLA-typed donors yielded some 85 million unique TCRs in an early data release. Study outcomes and limitations: At a 0.05 false discovery rate, a later analysis found 18,000 or so TCR beta sequences to be associated with HLA alleles. Among TCR beta chains, those listed as cytomegalovirus-associated numbered more than 150. Per a later analysis, HLA-associated TCR beta chains showed more clonal expansion than other, equally common TCR beta chains.

A remark on this clone: Antigen: not known.

The study ran its PCR with 60 Vbeta and 13 Jbeta primers. TCRdb keeps only in-frame clones here, not all; method: immunoSEQ multiplex PCR. The profile shows some 110,000 clones, 74% of them singletons. V lost 2 bases, J lost 1 base, and 9 bases lay in between. The CDR3 covers 14 residues. The germline CDR1 and CDR2 sequences are MNHNY and SVGAGI (reference sequence). The sequence was obtained from a woman in her forties or fifties in good health and CMV-seropositive. The chain has TRBV6-6 and TRBJ2-7; TRBD1 might be the D (5 bases). Input material: PBMCs. CDR3 in amino acids: CASSYGQGSYEQYF. The CDR3 region has the DNA TGTGCCAGCAGTTACGGTCAGGGATCCTACGAGCAGTACTTC.